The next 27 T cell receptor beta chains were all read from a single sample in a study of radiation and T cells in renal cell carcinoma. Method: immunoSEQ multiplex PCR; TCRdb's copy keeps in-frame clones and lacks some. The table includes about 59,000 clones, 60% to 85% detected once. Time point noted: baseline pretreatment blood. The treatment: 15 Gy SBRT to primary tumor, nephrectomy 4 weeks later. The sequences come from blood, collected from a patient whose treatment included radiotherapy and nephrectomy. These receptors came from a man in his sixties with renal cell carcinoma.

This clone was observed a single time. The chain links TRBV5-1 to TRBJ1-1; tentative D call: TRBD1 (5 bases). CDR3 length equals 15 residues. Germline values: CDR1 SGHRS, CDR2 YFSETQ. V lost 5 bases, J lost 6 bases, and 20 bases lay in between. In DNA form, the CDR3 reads TGCGCCAGCAGGAAATCCGCAATCGGGGGATCTGAAGCTTTCTTT. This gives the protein CASRKSAIGGSEAFF.

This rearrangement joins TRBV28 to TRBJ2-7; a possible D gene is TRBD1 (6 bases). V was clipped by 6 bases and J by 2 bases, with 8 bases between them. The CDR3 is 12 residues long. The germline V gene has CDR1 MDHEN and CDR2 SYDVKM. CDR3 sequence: CASRGAPYEQYF. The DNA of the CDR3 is TGTGCCAGCAGGGGGGCTCCCTACGAGCAGTACTTC.

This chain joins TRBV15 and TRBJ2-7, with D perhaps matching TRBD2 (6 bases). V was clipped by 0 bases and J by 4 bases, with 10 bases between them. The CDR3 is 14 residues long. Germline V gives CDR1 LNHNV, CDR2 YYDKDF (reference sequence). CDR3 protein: CATSREQAGYEQYF. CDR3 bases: TGTGCCACCAGCAGAGAACAGGCGGGGTACGAGCAGTACTTC.

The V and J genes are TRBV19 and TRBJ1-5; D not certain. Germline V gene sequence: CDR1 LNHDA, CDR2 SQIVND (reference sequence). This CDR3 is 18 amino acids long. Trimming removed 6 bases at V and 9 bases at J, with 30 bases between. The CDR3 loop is CASRTTINWPRDQRPQHF. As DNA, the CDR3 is TGTGCCAGTAGGACAACAATAAACTGGCCCCGGGATCAGCGGCCCCAGCATTTT.

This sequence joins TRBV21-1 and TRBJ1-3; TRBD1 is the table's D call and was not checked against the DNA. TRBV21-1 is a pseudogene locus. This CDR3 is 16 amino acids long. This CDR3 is CASSKGDRVGGNTIYF. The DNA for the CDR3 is TGTGCCAGCAGCAAAGGGGACAGGGTGGGCGGAAACACCATATATTTT.

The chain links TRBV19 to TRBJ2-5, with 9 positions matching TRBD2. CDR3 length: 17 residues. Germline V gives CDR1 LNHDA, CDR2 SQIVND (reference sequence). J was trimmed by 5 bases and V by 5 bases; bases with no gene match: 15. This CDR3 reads CASSVGVAGGPVETQYF. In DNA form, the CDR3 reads TGTGCCAGTAGTGTCGGTGTGGCGGGGGGGCCCGTGGAGACCCAGTACTTC.

DNA of the CDR3: TGTGCCAGCTCACCATCAGGAGATAATCAGCCCCAGCATTTT. Amino acid sequence: CASSPSGDNQPQHF. This sequence joins TRBV18 and TRBJ1-5, with no clear D. The CDR3 covers 14 residues. Germline assignment: CDR1 KGHSH and CDR2 LQKENI. Trimming pared 2 bases from V and 4 bases from J, leaving 9 bases between.

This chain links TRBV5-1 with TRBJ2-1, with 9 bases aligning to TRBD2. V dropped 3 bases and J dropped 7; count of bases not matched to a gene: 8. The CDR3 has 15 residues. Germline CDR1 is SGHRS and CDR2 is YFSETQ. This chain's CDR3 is CASSYLAGRGNEQFF. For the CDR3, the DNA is TGCGCCAGCAGCTATCTAGCGGGAAGGGGGAATGAGCAGTTCTTC.

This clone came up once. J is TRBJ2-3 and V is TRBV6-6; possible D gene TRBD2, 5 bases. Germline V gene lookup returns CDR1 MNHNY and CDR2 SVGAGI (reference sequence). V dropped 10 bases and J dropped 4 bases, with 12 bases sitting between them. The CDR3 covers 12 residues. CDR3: CATSEGADTQYF. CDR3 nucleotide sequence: TGTGCCACCTCAGAGGGCGCAGATACGCAGTATTTT.

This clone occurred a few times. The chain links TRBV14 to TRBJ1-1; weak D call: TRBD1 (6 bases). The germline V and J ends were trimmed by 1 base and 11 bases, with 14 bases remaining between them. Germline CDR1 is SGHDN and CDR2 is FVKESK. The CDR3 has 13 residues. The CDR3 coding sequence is TGTGCCAGCAGCCAAGGGCCCTGGGACAATGCTTTCTTT. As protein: CASSQGPWDNAFF.

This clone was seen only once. CDR3 in DNA: TGTGCCAGCAGCGCCGGGCCTATTCAAGGGGAAGCTTTCTTT. This codes for CASSAGPIQGEAFF. The V and J genes are TRBV9 and TRBJ1-1, with D uncertain. Looked up from germline, CDR1 is SGDLS and CDR2 is YYNGEE. V lost 3 bases and J 8 bases, leaving 17 bases between the germline ends. The CDR3 spans 14 residues.

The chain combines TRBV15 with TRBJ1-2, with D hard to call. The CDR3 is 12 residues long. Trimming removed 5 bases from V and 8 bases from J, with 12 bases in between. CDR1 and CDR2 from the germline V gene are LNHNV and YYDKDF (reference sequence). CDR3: CATSLGSVGYTF. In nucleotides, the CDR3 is TGTGCCACCAGCCTAGGGTCCGTGGGCTACACCTTC.

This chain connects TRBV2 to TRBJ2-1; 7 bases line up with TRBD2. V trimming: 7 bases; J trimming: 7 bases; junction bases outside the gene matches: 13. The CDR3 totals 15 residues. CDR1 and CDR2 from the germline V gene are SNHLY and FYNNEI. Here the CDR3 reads CASTTRAGVGNEQFF. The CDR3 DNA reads TGTGCCAGCACCACCCGGGCGGGAGTGGGTAATGAGCAGTTCTTC.

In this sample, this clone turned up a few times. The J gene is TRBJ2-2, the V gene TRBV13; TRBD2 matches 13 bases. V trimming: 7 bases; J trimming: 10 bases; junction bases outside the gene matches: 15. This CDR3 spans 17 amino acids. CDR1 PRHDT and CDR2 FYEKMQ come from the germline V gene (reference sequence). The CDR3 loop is CASTLGTGTSGAQELFF. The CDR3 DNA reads TGTGCCAGCACCCTTGGGACCGGGACTAGCGGGGCACAGGAGCTGTTTTTT.

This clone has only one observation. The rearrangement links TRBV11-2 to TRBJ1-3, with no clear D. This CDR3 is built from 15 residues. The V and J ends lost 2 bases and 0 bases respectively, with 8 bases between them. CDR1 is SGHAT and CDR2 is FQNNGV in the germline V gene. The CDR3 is CASSLMLSSGNTIYF. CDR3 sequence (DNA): TGTGCCAGCAGCTTAATGCTGAGCTCTGGAAACACCATATATTTT.

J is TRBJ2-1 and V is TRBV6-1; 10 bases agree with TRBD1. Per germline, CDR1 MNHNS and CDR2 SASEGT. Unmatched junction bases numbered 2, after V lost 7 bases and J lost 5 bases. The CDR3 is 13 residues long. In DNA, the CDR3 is TGTGCCAGCACGGGACAGGGGCACAATGAGCAGTTCTTC. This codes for CASTGQGHNEQFF.

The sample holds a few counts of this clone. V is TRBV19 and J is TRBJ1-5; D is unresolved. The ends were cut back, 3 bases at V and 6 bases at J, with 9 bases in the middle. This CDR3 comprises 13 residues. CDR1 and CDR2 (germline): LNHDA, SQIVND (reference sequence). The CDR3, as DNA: TGTGCCAGTAGTATCGGATACTTTCAGCCCCAGCATTTT. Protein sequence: CASSIGYFQPQHF.

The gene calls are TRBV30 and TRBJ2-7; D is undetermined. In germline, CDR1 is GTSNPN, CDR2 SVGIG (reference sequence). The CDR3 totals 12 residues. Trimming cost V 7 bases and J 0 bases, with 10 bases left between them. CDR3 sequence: CAYTPSSYEQYF. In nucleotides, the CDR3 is TGTGCCTACACGCCTAGCTCCTACGAGCAGTACTTC.

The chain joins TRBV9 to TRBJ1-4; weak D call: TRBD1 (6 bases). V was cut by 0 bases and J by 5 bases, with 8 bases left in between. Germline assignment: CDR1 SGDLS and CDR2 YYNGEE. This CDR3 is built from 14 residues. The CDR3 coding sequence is TGTGCCAGCAGCGTAGGGCAGGGGAATGAAAAACTGTTTTTT. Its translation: CASSVGQGNEKLFF.

DNA of the CDR3: TGCGCCAGCAGCTTAGGAGGGGCGCGCACAGATACGCAGTATTTT. Amino acids: CASSLGGARTDTQYF. This chain uses TRBV5-1 with TRBJ2-3; maybe TRBD2 (6 bases). This CDR3 has 15 residues. The germline V gene encodes CDR1 SGHRS and CDR2 YFSETQ. Trimming shortened V by 2 bases and J by 1 base, and 11 bases separated the two germline ends. Full variable domain (missing parts from reference TRBV5-1 and TRBJ2-3): KAGVTQTPRYLIKTRGQQVTLSCSPISGHRSVSWYQQTPGQGLQFLFEYFSETQRNKGNFPGRFSGRQFSNSRSEMNVSTLELGDSALYLCASSLGGARTDTQYFGPGTRLTVL.

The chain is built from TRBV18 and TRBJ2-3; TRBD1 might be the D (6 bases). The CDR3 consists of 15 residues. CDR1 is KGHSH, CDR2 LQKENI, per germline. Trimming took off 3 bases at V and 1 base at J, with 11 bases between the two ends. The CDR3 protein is CASSPGTSRTDTQYF. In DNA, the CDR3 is TGTGCCAGCTCACCGGGGACATCCCGCACAGATACGCAGTATTTT.

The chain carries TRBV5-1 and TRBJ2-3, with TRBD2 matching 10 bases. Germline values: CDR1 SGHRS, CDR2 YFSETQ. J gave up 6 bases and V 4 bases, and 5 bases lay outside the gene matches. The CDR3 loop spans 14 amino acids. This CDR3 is CASSETSGLDTQYF. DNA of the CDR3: TGCGCCAGCAGCGAGACTAGCGGGCTGGATACGCAGTATTTT.

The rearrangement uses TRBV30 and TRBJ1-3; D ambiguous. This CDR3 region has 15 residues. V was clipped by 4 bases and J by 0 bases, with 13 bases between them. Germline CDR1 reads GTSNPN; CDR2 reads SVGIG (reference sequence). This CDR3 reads CAWTPGGRSGNTIYF. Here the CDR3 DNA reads TGTGCCTGGACCCCCGGCGGGCGCTCTGGAAACACCATATATTTT.

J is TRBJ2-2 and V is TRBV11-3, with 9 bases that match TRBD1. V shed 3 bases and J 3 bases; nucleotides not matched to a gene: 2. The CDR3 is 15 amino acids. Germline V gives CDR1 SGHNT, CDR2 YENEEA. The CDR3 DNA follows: TGTGCCAGCAGCTTTACAGGGGGCGACACCGGGGAGCTGTTTTTT. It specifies CASSFTGGDTGELFF.

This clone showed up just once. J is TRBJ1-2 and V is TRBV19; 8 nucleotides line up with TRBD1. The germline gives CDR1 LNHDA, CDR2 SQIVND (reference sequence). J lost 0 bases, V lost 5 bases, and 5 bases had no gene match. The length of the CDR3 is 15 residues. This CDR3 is CASSGQGKANYGYTF. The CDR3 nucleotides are TGTGCCAGTAGTGGACAGGGCAAAGCTAACTATGGCTACACCTTC. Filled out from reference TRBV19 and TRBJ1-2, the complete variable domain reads DGGITQSPKYLFRKEGQNVTLSCEQNLNHDAMYWYRQDPGQGLRLIYYSQIVNDFQKGDIAEGYSVSREKKESFPLTVTSAQKNPTAFYLCASSGQGKANYGYTFGSGTRLTVV.

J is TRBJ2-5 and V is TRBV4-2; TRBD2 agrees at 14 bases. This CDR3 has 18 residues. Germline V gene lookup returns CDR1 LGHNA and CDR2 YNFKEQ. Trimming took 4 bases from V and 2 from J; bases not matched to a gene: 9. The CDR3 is CASSRRSGLAGEQETQYF. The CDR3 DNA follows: TGTGCCAGCAGCCGACGCTCGGGACTAGCGGGGGAACAAGAGACCCAGTACTTC.

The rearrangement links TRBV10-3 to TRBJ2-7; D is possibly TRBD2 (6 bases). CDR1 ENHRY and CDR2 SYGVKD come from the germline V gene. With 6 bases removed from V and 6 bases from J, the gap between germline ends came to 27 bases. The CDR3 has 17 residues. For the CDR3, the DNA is TGTGCCATCAGCAGCGGGTATGAGGGTTCGGAGGGCAGCGAGCAGTACTTC. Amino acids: CAISSGYEGSEGSEQYF.